This TCR beta chain was identified in a study of blood T cells in healthy people across ages. Study results and limitations: Diversity of TCR beta per million T cells declined in a roughly linear way with age. When set beside aged donors, long-lived donors presented more naive CD4+ cells and higher diversity.

In its sample, this clonotype was seen a few times. The antigen remains unidentified. V lost 1 base and J lost 4, with 14 bases in between. Germline CDR1 is MGHRA and CDR2 is YSYEKL. The CDR3 loop spans 16 amino acids. Total RNA extraction produced at least 6 micrograms (per sample) for the study. With a J-beta primer mix and a sample-barcoded 5' primer, a second PCR ran about 7 to 12 cycles. Using its own MiXCR run on the 5' RACE reads, TCRdb lists one record per CDR3 protein. The profile covers approximately 780,000 distinct CDR3 sequences, with more than 25% appearing a single time and about 3% taken by the ten largest. This sample was also put to use in a study of T cells of mothers and their children. That report notes: Study donors consisted of a few healthy Caucasian mothers and their six children.

V is TRBV4-1 and J is TRBJ2-1; the D gene is possibly TRBD1 (7 bases). The TCR comes from a boy aged 5-17 years in good health. What was sequenced was blood. The chain's CDR3 is CASSQVGGGLYNEQFF. CDR3 sequence (DNA): TGCGCCAGCAGCCAAGTAGGAGGGGGCCTGTACAATGAGCAGTTCTTC.